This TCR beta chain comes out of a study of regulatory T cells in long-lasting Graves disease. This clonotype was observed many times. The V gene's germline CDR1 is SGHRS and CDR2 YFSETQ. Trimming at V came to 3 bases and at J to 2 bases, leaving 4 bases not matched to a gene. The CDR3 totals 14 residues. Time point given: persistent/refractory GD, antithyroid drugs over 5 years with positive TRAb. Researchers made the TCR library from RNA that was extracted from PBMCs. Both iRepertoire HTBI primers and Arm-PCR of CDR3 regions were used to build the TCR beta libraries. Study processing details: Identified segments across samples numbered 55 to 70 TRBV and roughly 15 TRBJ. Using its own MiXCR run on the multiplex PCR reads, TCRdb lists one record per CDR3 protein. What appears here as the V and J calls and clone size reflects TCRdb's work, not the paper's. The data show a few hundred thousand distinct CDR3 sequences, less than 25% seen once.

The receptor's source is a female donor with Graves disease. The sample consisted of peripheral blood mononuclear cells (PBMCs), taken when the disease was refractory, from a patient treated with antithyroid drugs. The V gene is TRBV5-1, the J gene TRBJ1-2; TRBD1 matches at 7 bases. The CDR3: CASSSAQGNYGYTF. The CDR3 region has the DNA TGCGCCAGCAGCTCGGCACAGGGGAACTATGGCTACACCTTC. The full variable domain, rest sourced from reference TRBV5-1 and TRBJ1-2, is KAGVTQTPRYLIKTRGQQVTLSCSPISGHRSVSWYQQTPGQGLQFLFEYFSETQRNKGNFPGRFSGRQFSNSRSEMNVSTLELGDSALYLCASSSAQGNYGYTFGSGTRLTVV.